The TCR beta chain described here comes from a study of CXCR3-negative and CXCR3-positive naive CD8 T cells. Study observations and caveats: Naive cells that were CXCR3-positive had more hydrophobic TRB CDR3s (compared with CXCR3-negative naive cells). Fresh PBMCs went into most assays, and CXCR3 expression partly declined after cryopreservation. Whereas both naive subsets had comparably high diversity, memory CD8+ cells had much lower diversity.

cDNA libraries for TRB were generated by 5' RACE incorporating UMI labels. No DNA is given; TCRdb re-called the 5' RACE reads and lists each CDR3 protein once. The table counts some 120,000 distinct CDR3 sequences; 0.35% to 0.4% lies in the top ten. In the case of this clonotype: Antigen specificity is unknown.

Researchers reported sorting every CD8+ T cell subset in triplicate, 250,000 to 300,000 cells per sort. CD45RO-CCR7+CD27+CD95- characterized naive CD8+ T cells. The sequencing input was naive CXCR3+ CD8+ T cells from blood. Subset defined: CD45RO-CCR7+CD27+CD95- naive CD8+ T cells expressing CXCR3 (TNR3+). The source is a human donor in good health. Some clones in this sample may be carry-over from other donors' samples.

This CDR3 is CASSVLAGVGAADTQYF. The chain uses TRBV6-2 or TRBV6-3 and TRBJ2-3; TCRdb reports TRBD2, a call that lacks DNA to check it against. The CDR3 is 17 residues long. Looked up from germline, CDR1 is MNHEY and CDR2 is SVGEGT.